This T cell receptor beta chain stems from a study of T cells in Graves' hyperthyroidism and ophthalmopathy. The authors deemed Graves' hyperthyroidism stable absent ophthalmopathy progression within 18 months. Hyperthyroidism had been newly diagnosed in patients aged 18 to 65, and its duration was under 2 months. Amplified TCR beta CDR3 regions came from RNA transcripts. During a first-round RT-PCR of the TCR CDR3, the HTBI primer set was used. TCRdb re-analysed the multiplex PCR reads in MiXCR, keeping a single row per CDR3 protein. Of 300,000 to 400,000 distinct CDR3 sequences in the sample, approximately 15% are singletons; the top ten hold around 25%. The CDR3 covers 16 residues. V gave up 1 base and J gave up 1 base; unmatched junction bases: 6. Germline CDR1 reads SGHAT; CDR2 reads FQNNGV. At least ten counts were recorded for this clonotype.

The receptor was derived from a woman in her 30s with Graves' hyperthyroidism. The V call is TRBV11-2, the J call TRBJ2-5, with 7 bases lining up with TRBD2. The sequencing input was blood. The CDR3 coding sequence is TGTGCCAGCAGCTTAGTGTATGGCGGGAGCCAAGAGACCCAGTACTTC. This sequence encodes CASSLVYGGSQETQYF.